The 31 T cell receptor beta chains reported below all come from one sample, sequenced in a study of blood T cell repertoires in COVID-19. The method was immunoSEQ multiplex PCR; TCRdb's version includes in-frame clones alone and lacks a portion of them. The data show fewer than 250,000 clones, roughly 85% seen once. The sequencing sample was made of peripheral blood. The receptors shown here come from a woman in her seventies with active or convalescent COVID-19.

This clone was counted once. The chain combines TRBV3-1 (or the pseudogene TRBV3-2) with TRBJ1-2; no clear D gene. The CDR3 length is 16 residues. Germline CDR1 reads LGHDT; CDR2 reads YNNKEL (reference sequence). V shed 3 bases and J shed 7 bases, with 21 bases lying between them. CDR3: CASSHLTQIGAGGYTF. CDR3 in DNA: TGTGCCAGCAGCCACCTCACCCAAATAGGTGCAGGTGGCTACACCTTC.

The chain joins TRBV19 to TRBJ1-5; TRBD1 agrees at 8 bases. This CDR3 has 16 residues. Losses at the gene ends were 1 base for V and 6 bases for J; bases not matched to a gene: 8. Looked up from germline, CDR1 is LNHDA and CDR2 is SQIVND (reference sequence). The CDR3 nucleotides read TGTGCCAGTAGTATAGGACCCCTTACAGGGGGTCAGCCCCAGCATTTT. It encodes CASSIGPLTGGQPQHF.

The table lists this clone with a count of one. Other DNA variants within this sample encode the same CDR3. This chain joins TRBV7-7 and TRBJ2-5, with 12 positions matching TRBD2. CDR1 and CDR2 from the germline V gene are SSHAT and FNYEAQ (reference sequence). CDR3 length: 15 amino acids. Losses at the gene ends were 4 bases for V and 2 bases for J; bases not matched to a gene: 2. The CDR3 coding sequence is TGTGCCAGCAGCTCCCTAGCGGGGGGGCAAGAGACCCAGTACTTC. Protein sequence: CASSSLAGGQETQYF.

This clone was detected a few times. CDR3 bases: TGTGCCAGCAGGTTCACAGGGCGGACCGGGGAGCTGTTTTTT. Encoded protein: CASRFTGRTGELFF. The chain has TRBV7-9 and TRBJ2-2; D is possibly TRBD1 (6 bases). The germline gives CDR1 SEHNR, CDR2 FQNEAQ (reference sequence). The length of the CDR3 is 14 residues. The V end was cut by 6 bases, the J end by 5 bases, with 13 bases between.

CDR3 sequence: CAIQTGDNQPQHF. The CDR3 region has the DNA TGTGCCATCCAGACAGGGGACAATCAGCCCCAGCATTTT. This chain joins TRBV10-3 and TRBJ1-5, with TRBD1 identical over 8 bases. CDR1 and CDR2 (germline): ENHRY, SYGVKD. This CDR3 region has 13 residues. V lost 8 bases and J lost 3; bases outside the gene matches: 3.

The chain joins TRBV3-1 (or the pseudogene TRBV3-2) to TRBJ2-1; D call uncertain. Germline V gene lookup returns CDR1 LGHDT and CDR2 YNNKEL (reference sequence). There are 13 residues in the CDR3. Trimming took off 1 base at V and 10 bases at J, with 11 bases between the two ends. CDR3 in amino acids: CASSQGVTEEQFF. For the CDR3, the DNA is TGTGCCAGCAGCCAAGGGGTTACAGAGGAGCAGTTCTTC.

The chain carries TRBV10-3 and TRBJ2-7, with TRBD2 matching 7 bases. The CDR3 is 14 residues long. Looked up from germline, CDR1 is ENHRY and CDR2 is SYGVKD. J gave up 4 bases and V 6 bases, and 9 bases lay outside the gene matches. DNA for the CDR3: TGTGCCATCAGCTCGGGACCGGGAGGATACGAGCAGTACTTC. Translating it yields CAISSGPGGYEQYF.

The chain links TRBV28 to TRBJ2-5; maybe TRBD2 (5 bases). The ends were cut back, 4 bases at V and 0 bases at J, with 12 bases in the middle. Per germline, CDR1 MDHEN and CDR2 SYDVKM. The CDR3 has 15 residues. The CDR3 sequence: CASSWGSEYQETQYF. CDR3 nucleotide sequence: TGTGCCAGCAGTTGGGGTAGCGAGTACCAAGAGACCCAGTACTTC. Together with reference TRBV28 and TRBJ2-5, the CDR3 gives the full variable domain: DVKVTQSSRYLVKRTGEKVFLECVQDMDHENMFWYRQDPGLGLRLIYFSYDVKMKEKGDIPEGYSVSREKKERFSLILESASTNQTSMYLCASSWGSEYQETQYFGPGTRLLVL.

This clone was recorded a few times. The J gene is TRBJ1-2, the V gene TRBV29-1; 9 bases are shared with TRBD1. Germline-derived CDR1 and CDR2 are SQVTM and ANQGSEA. The V gene end was trimmed by 7 bases and the J gene end by 4 bases; junction bases not matched to a gene: 10. The CDR3 spans 14 residues. CDR3 DNA sequence: TGCAGCGCTGTTCCCGGGACAGGGACCTATGGCTACACCTTC. Translating it yields CSAVPGTGTYGYTF.

The CDR3 loop is CASSFPTRPYEQYF. CDR3 nucleotide sequence: TGTGCCAGCAGCTTTCCGACTAGACCCTACGAGCAGTACTTC. V and J are TRBV13 and TRBJ2-7, with a possible D match to TRBD2 (6 bases). This CDR3 is built from 14 residues. V lost 3 bases and J lost 2, with 11 bases in between. Looked up from germline, CDR1 is PRHDT and CDR2 is FYEKMQ (reference sequence).

The V gene is TRBV30, the J gene TRBJ1-1; D call uncertain. From germline, CDR1 is GTSNPN and CDR2 SVGIG (reference sequence). V was pared by 0 bases and J by 6 bases, with 8 bases between. The CDR3 loop spans 12 amino acids. CDR3 sequence reads: CAWSVEVAEAFF. Here the CDR3 DNA reads TGTGCCTGGAGTGTAGAGGTGGCTGAAGCTTTCTTT.

This clone has more than one count but fewer than ten. The chain links TRBV5-1 to TRBJ1-1; a weak D match, TRBD1 (6 bases). The CDR3 runs 14 residues. In germline, CDR1 is SGHRS, CDR2 YFSETQ. The ends were cut back, 4 bases at V and 4 bases at J, with 14 bases in the middle. For the CDR3, the DNA is TGCGCCAGCAGCCAAGGGGGAGTGGGCACTGAAGCTTTCTTT. It translates to CASSQGGVGTEAFF.

The rearrangement uses TRBV24-1 and TRBJ1-3; D is uncertain. The V and J ends lost 2 bases and 10 bases respectively, with 8 bases between them. The germline V gene has CDR1 KGHDR and CDR2 SFDVKD. This CDR3 spans 12 amino acids. CDR3 loop: CATSDWTGTIYF. CDR3 DNA sequence: TGTGCCACCAGTGATTGGACGGGAACCATATATTTT.

The chain carries TRBV5-1 and TRBJ2-6, with 9 nucleotides matching TRBD1. Trimming cost V 0 bases and J 2 bases; bases outside gene matches: 6. Looked up from germline, CDR1 is SGHRS and CDR2 is YFSETQ. This CDR3 spans 18 amino acids. The DNA of the CDR3 is TGCGCCAGCAGCTTGGCGGGACAGGGAGGAACTGGGGCCAACGTCCTGACTTTC. Its translation: CASSLAGQGGTGANVLTF.

Turning to this clone: The sample contains more than one DNA sequence encoding this CDR3. The rearrangement links TRBV20-1 to TRBJ1-1; D is ambiguous. The germline CDR1 and CDR2 sequences are DFQATT and SNEGSKA (reference sequence). V lost 3 bases and J lost 5, with 7 bases in between. The CDR3 consists of 11 residues. For the CDR3, the DNA is TGCAGTGCTAGGAGGAATACTGAAGCTTTCTTT. This encodes CSARRNTEAFF.

The CDR3 DNA sequence: TGCGCCAGCAGCACAGGGACAGATAATTCACCCCTCCACTTT. Protein product: CASSTGTDNSPLHF. The chain has TRBV5-1 and TRBJ1-6; 7 positions match TRBD1. The V gene end was trimmed by 4 bases and the J gene end by 5 bases; junction bases not matched to a gene: 3. The CDR3 has 14 amino acids. CDR1 and CDR2 from the germline V gene are SGHRS and YFSETQ.

The V and J genes are TRBV14 and TRBJ1-6; 7 bases are shared with TRBD1. This CDR3 has 15 amino acids. Germline values: CDR1 SGHDN, CDR2 FVKESK. V was pared by 5 bases and J by 4 bases, with 5 bases of the junction left unmatched. CDR3 region: CASSAGTAYNSPLHF. Written as DNA, the CDR3 is TGTGCCAGCAGCGCCGGGACAGCATATAATTCACCCCTCCACTTT. The variable domain in full, with the rest retrieved from reference TRBV14 and TRBJ1-6, is EAGVTQFPSHSVIEKGQTVTLRCDPISGHDNLYWYRRVMGKEIKFLLHFVKESKQDESGMPNNRFLAERTGGTYSTLKVQPAELEDSGVYFCASSAGTAYNSPLHFGNGTRLTVT.

The V call is TRBV21-1, the J call TRBJ1-3; the table's D call TRBD1 went unverified against the DNA. TRBV21-1 is marked as a pseudogene. The CDR3 runs to 18 residues. The CDR3 bases are TGTGCCAGCAGCAAAGCGCTTTCACCAGGCTTCTCTGGAAACACCATATATTTT. It is translated as CASSKALSPGFSGNTIYF.

Written as DNA, the CDR3 is TGTGCCAGTAGTGTGACAGGAACCTACGAGCAGTACTTC. Protein: CASSVTGTYEQYF. The chain employs TRBV19 and TRBJ2-7; TRBD1 might be the D (6 bases). The CDR3 consists of 13 residues. V lost 5 bases to trimming and J lost 2 bases, with 10 bases between them. Germline V gives CDR1 LNHDA, CDR2 SQIVND (reference sequence).

The V and J genes are TRBV7-9 and TRBJ1-2; 8 positions agree with TRBD1. CDR1 SEHNR and CDR2 FQNEAQ come from the germline V gene (reference sequence). The junction had 7 bases not matched to a gene; V was cut back by 3 bases and J by 7 bases. This CDR3 spans 14 amino acids. CDR3 protein: CASSFTGGYSGYTF. CDR3 DNA sequence: TGTGCCAGCAGCTTTACAGGGGGATACAGTGGCTACACCTTC. The full variable domain, in which reference TRBV7-9 and TRBJ1-2 provide the parts outside the CDR3, is DTGVSQNPRHKITKRGQNVTFRCDPISEHNRLYWYRQTLGQGPEFLTYFQNEAQLEKSRLLSDRFSAERPKGSFSTLEIQRTEQGDSAMYLCASSFTGGYSGYTFGSGTRLTVV.

The V call is TRBV4-1, the J call TRBJ1-2; D ambiguous. V lost 0 bases to trimming and J lost 0 bases, with 14 bases between them. This CDR3 spans 17 amino acids. CDR1 is MGHRA, CDR2 YSYEKL, per germline. The CDR3 protein is CASSQDGSFGANYGYTF. CDR3 sequence (DNA): TGCGCCAGCAGCCAAGATGGAAGCTTTGGAGCTAACTATGGCTACACCTTC.

V usage is TRBV5-1 and J usage is TRBJ1-1; no clear D gene. CDR1 is SGHRS, CDR2 YFSETQ, per germline. CDR3 length: 13 residues. Trimming left V 0 bases short and J 5 bases short, with 8 bases between. CDR3 loop: CASSLVLRTEAFF. CDR3 in DNA: TGCGCCAGCAGCTTGGTATTGCGGACTGAAGCTTTCTTT.

This CDR3 reads CSASSDRGQDTQYF. The DNA for the CDR3 is TGCAGTGCTAGTTCGGACAGGGGGCAAGATACGCAGTATTTT. The chain has TRBV20-1 and TRBJ2-3; 11 bases line up with TRBD1. Per the germline V gene, CDR1 is DFQATT and CDR2 is SNEGSKA (reference sequence). This CDR3 has 14 residues. V shed 3 bases and J 5 bases; nucleotides not matched to a gene: 4.

The V gene is TRBV9, the J gene TRBJ2-5, with 8 bases identical to TRBD1. Germline V gives CDR1 SGDLS, CDR2 YYNGEE. The CDR3 is made up of 15 amino acids. Trimming cost V 2 bases and J 4 bases; bases outside gene matches: 7. CDR3 sequence: CASSVETGELETQYF. CDR3 nucleotides: TGTGCCAGCAGCGTCGAGACAGGGGAATTAGAGACCCAGTACTTC.

This sequence joins TRBV5-1 and TRBJ2-1; D gene uncertain. Per the germline V gene, CDR1 is SGHRS and CDR2 is YFSETQ. The CDR3 covers 16 residues. Trimming removed 4 bases at V and 0 bases at J, with 14 bases between. The chain's CDR3 is CASSAEPLSSYNEQFF. Written as DNA, the CDR3 is TGCGCCAGCAGCGCGGAGCCGTTGAGCTCCTACAATGAGCAGTTCTTC. Full variable domain (outside the CDR3, taken from reference TRBV5-1 and TRBJ2-1): KAGVTQTPRYLIKTRGQQVTLSCSPISGHRSVSWYQQTPGQGLQFLFEYFSETQRNKGNFPGRFSGRQFSNSRSEMNVSTLELGDSALYLCASSAEPLSSYNEQFFGPGTRLTVL.

V usage is TRBV7-8 and J usage is TRBJ2-1, with 10 bases matching TRBD2. The CDR3 extends over 15 amino acids. The germline V gene has CDR1 SGHVS and CDR2 FQNEAQ. The junction had 9 bases not matched to a gene; V was cut back by 5 bases and J by 8 bases. CDR3 DNA: TGTGCCAGCAGCATCCTAGCGGGAGCCACCGATGAGCAGTTCTTC. Amino acids: CASSILAGATDEQFF.

The chain has TRBV7-3 and TRBJ2-3; 12 bases line up with TRBD2. This CDR3 is 17 amino acids long. V shed 5 bases, J shed 1 base, and the junction held 7 bases outside the gene matches. Germline V gene data show CDR1 as SGHTA and CDR2 as FQGTGA. This CDR3 is CASSTGTSGWGTDTQYF. CDR3 sequence (DNA): TGTGCCAGCAGCACCGGGACTAGCGGGTGGGGCACAGATACGCAGTATTTT.

The chain couples TRBV7-9 to TRBJ2-3; TRBD2 agrees at 10 bases. The V gene end was trimmed by 3 bases and the J gene end by 4 bases; junction bases not matched to a gene: 4. Germline V gene lookup returns CDR1 SEHNR and CDR2 FQNEAQ (reference sequence). The CDR3 consists of 15 residues. The CDR3 DNA is TGTGCCAGCAGCTTTCTAGCGGGAGTTGCAGATACGCAGTATTTT. Translating it yields CASSFLAGVADTQYF.

The chain is built from TRBV19 and TRBJ2-7; D perhaps matches TRBD2 (6 bases). This CDR3 comprises 14 residues. Germline-derived CDR1 and CDR2 are LNHDA and SQIVND (reference sequence). V lost 5 bases to trimming and J lost 2 bases, with 13 bases between them. CDR3 region: CASSPSRTTYEQYF. The CDR3 DNA reads as TGTGCCAGTAGTCCCTCTCGGACTACCTACGAGCAGTACTTC.

The J gene is TRBJ2-7, the V gene TRBV29-1, with 9 nucleotides matching TRBD1. The CDR3 has 13 residues. Unmatched junction bases numbered 7, after V lost 3 bases and J lost 7 bases. Germline CDR1 SQVTM, CDR2 ANQGSEA. The CDR3 protein is CSVERQGGAEQYF. In nucleotides, the CDR3 is TGCAGCGTTGAGAGACAGGGGGGGGCGGAGCAGTACTTC.

This chain joins TRBV7-3 and TRBJ2-1; D perhaps matches TRBD2 (7 bases). The CDR3 runs 14 residues. Trimming cost V 4 bases and J 5 bases, with 12 bases left between them. The germline CDR1 and CDR2 sequences are SGHTA and FQGTGA. CDR3 sequence reads: CASSSRGAHNEQFF. The CDR3 nucleotides read TGTGCCAGCAGCTCCCGGGGGGCCCACAATGAGCAGTTCTTC. The full variable domain, completed using reference TRBV7-3 and TRBJ2-1, is GAGVSQTPSNKVTEKGKYVELRCDPISGHTALYWYRQSLGQGPEFLIYFQGTGAADDSGLPNDRFFAVRPEGSVSTLKIQRTERGDSAVYLCASSSRGAHNEQFFGPGTRLTVL.